The rows below give T cell receptor beta chains drawn from one sample of a study of identical twins. MiXCR, run by TCRdb on the 5' RACE reads, gives a single entry per CDR3 protein. The table records roughly 630,000 distinct CDR3 sequences, roughly 7.2% of them present only once. These same records also appear under a second study, on yellow fever vaccine responses in identical twins.

Sequencing used PBMCs. The receptors were sampled from a woman aged 18-29 years in good health. CDR3s include the opening cysteine and the closing phenylalanine or tryptophan. Fields, in order: CDR3 protein, CDR3 DNA, clone size, D gene, J gene, V gene. A D gene is named only where the DNA matches it firmly. Clone size is shown for a subset of rows, as once, few, many or a class of expanded clone.

cdr3_aa: CSARPSGYTGELFF
cdr3_nt: TGCAGTGCTAGACCCAGCGGGTACACCGGGGAGCTGTTTTTT
clone_size: many
d_call: NA
j_call: TRBJ2-2
v_call: TRBV20-1

cdr3_aa: CASSYKGQVNNEQFF
cdr3_nt: TGTGCCAGCAGTTATAAAGGACAGGTGAACAATGAGCAGTTCTTC
clone_size: NA
d_call: TRBD1
j_call: TRBJ2-1
v_call: TRBV6-5

cdr3_aa: CATSREAYEQYF
cdr3_nt: TGTGCCACCAGCAGAGAGGCCTACGAGCAGTACTTC
clone_size: many
d_call: NA
j_call: TRBJ2-7
v_call: TRBV15

cdr3_aa: CASSDRTDLGEQFF
cdr3_nt: TGTGCCAGCAGTGACAGGACGGACTTGGGGGAGCAGTTCTTC
clone_size: NA
d_call: NA
j_call: TRBJ2-1
v_call: TRBV2

cdr3_aa: CASAYPGVNTEAFF
cdr3_nt: TGTGCCAGCGCCTACCCCGGGGTGAACACTGAAGCTTTCTTT
clone_size: many
d_call: NA
j_call: TRBJ1-1
v_call: TRBV12-3/TRBV12-4

cdr3_aa: CASSETGGGSPLHF
cdr3_nt: TGCGCCAGCAGTGAAACAGGGGGGGGTTCACCCCTCCACTTT
clone_size: many
d_call: TRBD1
j_call: TRBJ1-6
v_call: TRBV10-2

cdr3_aa: CASSRFTGELFF
cdr3_nt: TGTGCCAGCTCCAGATTCACCGGGGAGCTGTTTTTT
clone_size: many
d_call: NA
j_call: TRBJ2-2
v_call: TRBV2

cdr3_aa: CASSQGFTSEPYEQYF
cdr3_nt: TGCGCCAGCAGCCAAGGCTTCACTAGCGAGCCCTACGAGCAGTACTTC
clone_size: many
d_call: TRBD2
j_call: TRBJ2-7
v_call: TRBV4-1

cdr3_aa: CASSLSRTGVGEQYF
cdr3_nt: TGTGCCAGCAGCCTTTCTCGGACAGGGGTCGGGGAGCAGTACTTC
clone_size: NA
d_call: TRBD1
j_call: TRBJ2-7
v_call: TRBV5-4

cdr3_aa: CASSRDGTDYVWQYF
cdr3_nt: TGTGCCAGCAGCCGAGACGGGACTGATTACGTCTGGCAGTACTTC
clone_size: few
d_call: NA
j_call: TRBJ2-7
v_call: TRBV7-9

cdr3_aa: CASSLDGGGYEKLFF
cdr3_nt: TGCGCCAGCAGCCTTGACGGGGGAGGGTATGAAAAACTGTTTTTT
clone_size: many
d_call: NA
j_call: TRBJ1-4
v_call: TRBV4-1

cdr3_aa: CASSPRTGPNYGYTF
cdr3_nt: TGTGCCAGCAGCCCCCGGACAGGGCCAAACTATGGCTACACCTTC
clone_size: NA
d_call: TRBD1
j_call: TRBJ1-2
v_call: TRBV7-9

cdr3_aa: CSVPSRVGAFF
cdr3_nt: TGCAGCGTACCGAGCCGCGTGGGGGCTTTCTTT
clone_size: NA
d_call: NA
j_call: TRBJ1-1
v_call: TRBV29-1

cdr3_aa: CASRNHVNAEAFF
cdr3_nt: TGTGCCAGCAGGAACCACGTGAACGCTGAAGCTTTCTTT
clone_size: many
d_call: NA
j_call: TRBJ1-1
v_call: TRBV2

cdr3_aa: CASSLGDKPYEQYF
cdr3_nt: TGTGCCAGCAGCTTAGGTGATAAACCTTACGAGCAGTACTTC
clone_size: NA
d_call: NA
j_call: TRBJ2-7
v_call: TRBV11-3

cdr3_aa: CRAGGATGELFF
cdr3_nt: TGCAGGGCCGGGGGGGCCACCGGGGAGCTGTTTTTT
clone_size: many
d_call: TRBD2
j_call: TRBJ2-2
v_call: TRBV20-1

cdr3_aa: CASSPDGNSNQPQHF
cdr3_nt: TGTGCCAGCAGCCCGGACGGAAATAGCAATCAGCCCCAGCATTTT
clone_size: many
d_call: NA
j_call: TRBJ1-5
v_call: TRBV3-1

cdr3_aa: CSAVQRLAGQETQYF
cdr3_nt: TGCAGTGCTGTACAAAGACTAGCGGGGCAGGAGACCCAGTACTTC
clone_size: many
d_call: TRBD2
j_call: TRBJ2-5
v_call: TRBV20-1

cdr3_aa: CASSFGGEYTEAFF
cdr3_nt: TGCGCCAGCAGCTTTGGTGGGGAGTACACTGAAGCTTTCTTT
clone_size: many
d_call: NA
j_call: TRBJ1-1
v_call: TRBV5-1

cdr3_aa: CASTPTAGTEAFF
cdr3_nt: TGTGCCAGCACCCCGACAGCCGGGACTGAAGCTTTCTTT
clone_size: many
d_call: NA
j_call: TRBJ1-1
v_call: TRBV3-1

cdr3_aa: CASSRDTPNNSPLHF
cdr3_nt: TGTGCCAGCAGCCGGGACACTCCTAATAATTCACCCCTCCACTTT
clone_size: NA
d_call: NA
j_call: TRBJ1-6
v_call: TRBV5-5

cdr3_aa: CSARPSTDTQYF
cdr3_nt: TGCAGCGCTCGGCCTAGCACAGATACGCAGTATTTT
clone_size: NA
d_call: NA
j_call: TRBJ2-3
v_call: TRBV29-1

cdr3_aa: CASSSLGQGDDEQFF
cdr3_nt: TGTGCCAGCAGCTCTCTGGGACAGGGAGACGATGAGCAGTTCTTC
clone_size: few
d_call: TRBD1
j_call: TRBJ2-1
v_call: TRBV7-9

cdr3_aa: CASTPTGDEQYF
cdr3_nt: TGTGCCAGCACCCCGACAGGGGACGAGCAGTACTTC
clone_size: NA
d_call: TRBD1
j_call: TRBJ2-7
v_call: TRBV2

cdr3_aa: CASSGPGRVRGYTF
cdr3_nt: TGTGCCAGCAGTGGTCCGGGGAGAGTACGAGGCTACACCTTC
clone_size: many
d_call: NA
j_call: TRBJ1-2
v_call: TRBV2

cdr3_aa: CASSLVGTGGTDTQYF
cdr3_nt: TGTGCCAGCAGCTTAGTGGGGACAGGGGGCACAGATACGCAGTATTTT
clone_size: NA
d_call: TRBD1
j_call: TRBJ2-3
v_call: TRBV7-2

cdr3_aa: CSVEVGAYLEDEAFF
cdr3_nt: TGCAGCGTTGAAGTGGGGGCCTACCTGGAGGATGAAGCTTTCTTT
clone_size: few
d_call: NA
j_call: TRBJ1-1
v_call: TRBV29-1

cdr3_aa: CASSQDEAGGQNEQFF
cdr3_nt: TGTGCCAGCAGCCAAGATGAAGCGGGGGGGCAGAATGAGCAGTTCTTC
clone_size: NA
d_call: TRBD2
j_call: TRBJ2-1
v_call: TRBV3-1

cdr3_aa: CASSATLSIQGEQYF
cdr3_nt: TGTGCCAGCAGCGCGACTTTAAGTATACAGGGGGAGCAGTACTTC
clone_size: many
d_call: TRBD1
j_call: TRBJ2-7
v_call: TRBV7-2

cdr3_aa: CASIEGRTEAFF
cdr3_nt: TGTGCCAGCATCGAGGGCAGAACTGAAGCTTTCTTT
clone_size: many
d_call: NA
j_call: TRBJ1-1
v_call: TRBV6-1

cdr3_aa: CASSQDDLGGAKLFF
cdr3_nt: TGCGCCAGCAGCCAGGACGACCTAGGTGGCGCAAAACTGTTTTTT
clone_size: many
d_call: NA
j_call: TRBJ1-4
v_call: TRBV4-1

cdr3_aa: CSARDSNLRGLEQYF
cdr3_nt: TGCAGTGCTAGAGACTCCAACTTAAGGGGTCTCGAGCAGTACTTC
clone_size: NA
d_call: NA
j_call: TRBJ2-7
v_call: TRBV20-1

cdr3_aa: CASSPRQGVSYEQYF
cdr3_nt: TGTGCCAGCAGCCCCCGACAGGGGGTTTCCTACGAGCAGTACTTC
clone_size: many
d_call: TRBD1
j_call: TRBJ2-7
v_call: TRBV7-9

cdr3_aa: CASRASGEADTQYF
cdr3_nt: TGTGCCAGCAGAGCTAGCGGGGAGGCGGATACGCAGTATTTT
clone_size: NA
d_call: TRBD2
j_call: TRBJ2-3
v_call: TRBV6-2/TRBV6-3

cdr3_aa: CASSHTREQFF
cdr3_nt: TGTGCCAGCAGCCACACGAGAGAGCAGTTCTTC
clone_size: many
d_call: NA
j_call: TRBJ2-1
v_call: TRBV13

cdr3_aa: CASSSMASTEAFF
cdr3_nt: TGTGCCAGCAGTTCTATGGCGAGCACTGAAGCTTTCTTT
clone_size: few
d_call: NA
j_call: TRBJ1-1
v_call: TRBV12-3/TRBV12-4

cdr3_aa: CASSRRWVPNSDNEQFF
cdr3_nt: TGTGCCAGCAGCCGTCGTTGGGTTCCGAATTCCGACAATGAGCAGTTCTTC
clone_size: NA
d_call: NA
j_call: TRBJ2-1
v_call: TRBV7-9

cdr3_aa: CASSPLGGTSYGELFF
cdr3_nt: TGTGCCAGCAGCCCTCTGGGAGGGACTAGTTACGGGGAGCTGTTTTTT
clone_size: many
d_call: TRBD2
j_call: TRBJ2-2
v_call: TRBV4-2

cdr3_aa: CAISESKLATEAFF
cdr3_nt: TGTGCCATCAGTGAGTCGAAGTTGGCCACTGAAGCTTTCTTT
clone_size: many
d_call: NA
j_call: TRBJ1-1
v_call: TRBV10-3

cdr3_aa: CASNPTWTGRNTGELFF
cdr3_nt: TGTGCCAGCAACCCTACCTGGACAGGGAGGAACACCGGGGAGCTGTTTTTT
clone_size: once
d_call: TRBD1
j_call: TRBJ2-2
v_call: TRBV27

cdr3_aa: CSASIGVGADTQYF
cdr3_nt: TGCAGTGCTAGTATCGGGGTTGGGGCAGATACGCAGTATTTT
clone_size: few
d_call: NA
j_call: TRBJ2-3
v_call: TRBV20-1

cdr3_aa: CASSESWGPYEQYF
cdr3_nt: TGCGCCAGCAGTGAGTCTTGGGGGCCCTACGAGCAGTACTTC
clone_size: many
d_call: NA
j_call: TRBJ2-7
v_call: TRBV10-1

cdr3_aa: CASSQAALYAYNEQFF
cdr3_nt: TGTGCCAGCAGCCAAGCGGCGCTTTATGCCTACAATGAGCAGTTCTTC
clone_size: NA
d_call: NA
j_call: TRBJ2-1
v_call: TRBV3-1

cdr3_aa: CASSQAFGRGRTSGTNEQFF
cdr3_nt: TGCGCCAGCAGCCAAGCGTTCGGGCGGGGCCGGACTAGCGGGACCAATGAGCAGTTCTTC
clone_size: NA
d_call: TRBD2
j_call: TRBJ2-1
v_call: TRBV4-1

cdr3_aa: CASSLPGQGNSEQYF
cdr3_nt: TGCGCCAGCAGCTTGCCGGGACAGGGAAACTCCGAGCAGTACTTC
clone_size: many
d_call: TRBD1
j_call: TRBJ2-7
v_call: TRBV5-1

cdr3_aa: CATTTGDNTEAFF
cdr3_nt: TGTGCCACCACGACAGGCGACAACACTGAAGCTTTCTTT
clone_size: many
d_call: NA
j_call: TRBJ1-1
v_call: TRBV10-3

cdr3_aa: CASSWSDSNYGYTF
cdr3_nt: TGCGCCAGCAGCTGGTCGGACAGTAACTATGGCTACACCTTC
clone_size: many
d_call: NA
j_call: TRBJ1-2
v_call: TRBV5-1

cdr3_aa: CASGDRLRNGANVLTF
cdr3_nt: TGTGCGAGCGGGGACCGATTAAGAAATGGGGCCAACGTCCTGACTTTC
clone_size: many
d_call: TRBD2
j_call: TRBJ2-6
v_call: TRBV27

cdr3_aa: CASNAGTGNTGELFF
cdr3_nt: TGTGCCAGCAATGCCGGGACAGGGAACACCGGGGAGCTGTTTTTT
clone_size: many
d_call: TRBD1
j_call: TRBJ2-2
v_call: TRBV6-1